These T cell receptor beta chains were read from a single sample in a study of CD8+CD57+ T cells in acquired aplastic anemia. TCRdb ran MiXCR on the reads and lists one entry per CDR3 protein. The table includes about 220,000 distinct CDR3 sequences, around half detected once. Sample: sorted CD4+, CD8+, or CD8+CD57+ T cells (not recorded which) from PBMCs. These receptors were obtained from a human donor with aplastic anemia. Each CDR3 is given with its conserved first and last residue. D genes are given only for firm matches. Size tells how often a clone was seen (once, few, many) or the class of an expanded clone, and some rows leave it out.

D gene	clone size	V gene	J gene	CDR3 DNA	CDR3 protein
TRBD1	.	TRBV29-1	TRBJ1-2	TGCAGCGCCCGAAGGACAGGCGACTATGGCTACACCTTC	CSARRTGDYGYTF
TRBD2	few	TRBV2	TRBJ2-3	TGTGCCAGCAGTGAGTGGAGCGGGGGGGGCACAGGTACGCAGTATTTT	CASSEWSGGGTGTQYF
.	.	TRBV19	TRBJ1-4	TGTGCCAGTAGTTCCAACAGGGCTAATAATGAAAAACTGTTTTTT	CASSSNRANNEKLFF
TRBD1	.	TRBV5-1	TRBJ2-3	TGCGCCAGCAGCCTCGGGACAGGGCTACCAGATACGCAGTATTTT	CASSLGTGLPDTQYF
.	many	TRBV10-3	TRBJ2-5	TGTGCCATCCAGGACCTTGGGAGGGAGACCCAGTACTTC	CAIQDLGRETQYF
.	.	TRBV10-3	TRBJ2-1	TGTGCCATCCGCAGGGGCAATGAGCAGTTCTTC	CAIRRGNEQFF
.	.	TRBV7-6	TRBJ2-2	TGTGCCAGCAGCTTAGAAGTCGGTGGGGTTCTGGGGCACGGGGAGCTGTTTTTT	CASSLEVGGVLGHGELFF
TRBD1	.	TRBV19	TRBJ1-1	TGTGCCTGCCAGACAGGGGCGTACACTGAAGCTCTCTTT	CACQTGAYTEALF
.	.	TRBV20-1	TRBJ2-5	TGCAGCGGAAGCCAGACAGGCCAAGAGACCCAGTACTTC	CSGSQTGQETQYF
.	.	TRBV4-3	TRBJ1-1	TGCGCCAGCAGCCGAATCGAGGGGCGGACTGAAGCTTTCTTT	CASSRIEGRTEAFF
TRBD1	few	TRBV20-1	TRBJ1-1	TGCAGTGCTACGGACAGGCTGAACACTGAAGCTTTCTTT	CSATDRLNTEAFF
.	.	TRBV28	TRBJ2-7	TGTGCCAGCAGTTTGACCGGGACATTGTACGAGCAGTACTTC	CASSLTGTLYEQYF
TRBD2	.	TRBV15	TRBJ2-7	TGTGCCACCAGCAGAGATGGTACTAGCGGGAGATGGGACGAGCAGTACTTC	CATSRDGTSGRWDEQYF
.	many	TRBV7-9	TRBJ2-7	TGTGCCAGCAGCGGCCGGACAGAGGACCGCTACGAGCAGTACTTC	CASSGRTEDRYEQYF
.	.	TRBV7-9	TRBJ1-1	TGTGCCAGCAGCTTAGTTGGCCCCGGGAGGACTGAAGCTTTCTTT	CASSLVGPGRTEAFF
.	once	TRBV15	TRBJ1-2	TGTGCCACCAGCAGGGGCAGGGGAGTTGAGGGCCCAGCTAACTATGGCTACACCTTC	CATSRGRGVEGPANYGYTF
TRBD1	.	TRBV24-1	TRBJ1-2	TGTGCCACCAGTGACACAGACAGGGAGGGCCCAGGAGGCTACACCTTC	CATSDTDREGPGGYTF
.	.	TRBV20-1	TRBJ2-3	TGCAGTGCTACGACGCTAGCGACGAGCACAGATACGCAGTATTTT	CSATTLATSTDTQYF
.	.	TRBV20-1	TRBJ2-7	TGCAGTGCCCTCAGCAAGGGGACCGGACAGAGGTACGAGCAGTACTTC	CSALSKGTGQRYEQYF
.	few	TRBV27	TRBJ2-1	TGTGCCAGCCAATCGGGACTTGATGACAATGAGCAGTTCTTC	CASQSGLDDNEQFF
.	.	TRBV7-2	TRBJ2-3	TGTGCCAGCAGCCCGGCGTCTCAGGCAGATACGCAGTATTTT	CASSPASQADTQYF
.	many	TRBV7-2	TRBJ2-7	TGTGCCAGCAGCAACCGGTCGGGGTCCTACGAGCAGTACTTC	CASSNRSGSYEQYF
.	many	TRBV20-1	TRBJ1-1	TGCAGTGCTAGAGACTGGCCCCGAGGGGCTGAAGCTTTCTTT	CSARDWPRGAEAFF
.	many	TRBV7-3	TRBJ2-3	TGTGCCAGCAGCTCATGGGGAGCGGAGATGGATACGCAGTATTTT	CASSSWGAEMDTQYF
TRBD2	.	TRBV15	TRBJ2-7	TGTGCCACCAGCAGGCTCACCGGGACTAGCGGCGCCGAGCAGTACTTC	CATSRLTGTSGAEQYF
.	.	TRBV11-2	TRBJ2-2	TGTGCCAGCAGCCAGTACCGGGAGAAGGGTACCGGGGAGCTGTTTTTT	CASSQYREKGTGELFF
.	many	TRBV7-9	TRBJ2-7	TGTGCCAGCAGCCCCCCGTTGGGGCCAGCCTACGAGCAGTACTTC	CASSPPLGPAYEQYF
.	.	TRBV3-1	TRBJ1-6	TGTGCCAGCAGCCCTACGGACAGTTATAATTCACCCCTCCACTTT	CASSPTDSYNSPLHF
TRBD2	.	TRBV12-3/TRBV12-4	TRBJ2-7	TGTGCCAGCGGGACCGGGACTAGCGGGGTCTACGAGCAGTACTTC	CASGTGTSGVYEQYF
TRBD1	many	TRBV20-1	TRBJ2-7	TGCAGTGCTAGACCGGGACAGCACTCCTACGAGCAGTACTTC	CSARPGQHSYEQYF
TRBD2	few	TRBV10-3	TRBJ2-3	TGTGCCATCAGTGAGACTAGCGGGCGCACAGATACGCAGTATTTT	CAISETSGRTDTQYF